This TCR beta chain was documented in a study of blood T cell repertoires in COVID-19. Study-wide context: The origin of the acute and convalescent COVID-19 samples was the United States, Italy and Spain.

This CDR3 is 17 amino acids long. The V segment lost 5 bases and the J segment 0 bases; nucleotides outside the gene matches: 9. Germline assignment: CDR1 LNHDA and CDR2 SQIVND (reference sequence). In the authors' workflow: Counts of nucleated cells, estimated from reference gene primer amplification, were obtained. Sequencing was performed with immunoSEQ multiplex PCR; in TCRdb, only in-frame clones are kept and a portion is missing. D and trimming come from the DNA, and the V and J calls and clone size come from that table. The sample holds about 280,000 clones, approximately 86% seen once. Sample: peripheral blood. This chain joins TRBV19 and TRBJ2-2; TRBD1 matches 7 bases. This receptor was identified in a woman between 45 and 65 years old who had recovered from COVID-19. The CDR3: CASSQPTGTANTGELFF. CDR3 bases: TGTGCCAGTAGTCAACCAACCGGGACAGCGAACACCGGGGAGCTGTTTTTT.